The present entry profiles one TCR beta chain with its context. The target antigen is unknown. The data belong to a study of CD8+ T cells in alopecia areata. As for the study in general: In an open-label trial, patients got 5 to 10 mg tofacitinib twice daily. Tofacitinib ran 6 to 18 months, followed by 6 months off drug. Study results and limitations: The study found TCR sharing across patients less clear than in mice, possibly for HLA reasons.

Investigators isolated RNA and reverse transcribed it into cDNA to act as the sequencing template. TCRdb keeps only in-frame clones here, not all; method: immunoSEQ multiplex PCR. This sample has roughly 250,000 clones, with roughly two thirds found just once. The V end was cut by 0 bases, the J end by 5 bases, with 3 bases between. In germline, CDR1 is SGHDT, CDR2 YYEEEE. The length of the CDR3 is 12 residues. The chain combines TRBV5-6 with TRBJ2-4, with D hard to call. The clonotype originates from a human donor with alopecia areata. The source was CD4+ T cells sorted from blood, collected at week 0. CDR3 residues: CASSLVENIQYF. Written as DNA, the CDR3 is TGTGCCAGCAGCTTGGTAGAAAACATTCAGTACTTC.